This T cell receptor (beta chain) was captured by sequencing in a study of CD8 T cells in Susac syndrome. Sequencing of TCR beta was performed on blood CD8+ T cells and on blood CD4+ T cells. Age- and sex-matched healthy donors served as the control group. FACS was used to enrich TEMRA cells, whereas the CD8+ and CD4+ T cells were obtained by negative isolation. CDR3 size: 17 residues. V was pared by 0 bases and J by 6 bases, with 8 bases of the junction left unmatched. Germline CDR1 LGHDT, CDR2 YNNKEL (reference sequence). When the RNA was reverse transcribed, random hexamers were used with an input of roughly 0.45 to 1 ug. Multiplex PCR with immunoSEQ amplified the TCR beta CDR3 across 54 Vbeta and 13 Jbeta. TCRdb reprocessed the immunoSEQ multiplex PCR reads via MiXCR and lists one record per CDR3 protein. The table records about 150,000 distinct CDR3 sequences, approximately 94% of them present only once.

The clonotype comes from a human donor in good health. The chain combines TRBV3-1 with TRBJ2-1, with 10 bases aligning to TRBD2. Sequenced input: CD4+ T cells from PBMCs. This CDR3 reads CASSQDQVAGGVNEQFF. The CDR3 nucleotides read TGTGCCAGCAGCCAAGATCAAGTAGCGGGAGGCGTCAATGAGCAGTTCTTC.